These T cell receptor beta chains were read from a single sample in a study of blood T cell repertoires in COVID-19. Some clones are missing from TCRdb's copy, which holds only in-frame ones; the method was immunoSEQ multiplex PCR. The sample holds about 240,000 clones, about four fifths seen once. The sequencing sample was made of peripheral blood. These receptor sequences come from a woman of 80 years or more with acute or convalescent COVID-19. Both conserved end residues are part of each CDR3.

>TRBV28|TRBJ1-2
CASSSSQGFYGYTF
>TRBV3-1/TRBV3-2|TRBJ1-1
CASSQSVESTEAFF
>TRBV5-8|TRBJ1-3
CASSLQGQGNTIYF
>TRBV27|TRBJ1-2
CASSLDGLPGYTF
>TRBV28|TRBJ2-2
CASSANVGGLFF
>TRBV3-1/TRBV3-2|TRBJ2-5
CASSQGPSSSETQYF
>TRBV6-5|TRBJ2-2
CASSYKLANTGELFF
>TRBV30|TRBJ1-1
CAWSGGSEAFF
>TRBV27|TRBJ2-6
CASSLWGTGANVLTF
>TRBV19|TRBJ1-4
CASSMVWQTNEKLFF
>TRBV10-3|TRBJ1-2
CAISQALANYGYTF
>TRBV7-9|TRBJ2-3
CASSLRTSGNTSTDTQYF
>TRBV14|TRBJ1-1
CASSQDLGRNTEAFF
>TRBV6-1|TRBJ1-2
CASSEQGALIYGYTF
>TRBV28|TRBJ2-3
CASSLLGDGRTDTQYF
>TRBV7-8|TRBJ1-4
CASSPIYQQGANEKLFF
>TRBV12-3/TRBV12-4|TRBJ2-1
CASSGTGREQFF
>TRBV10-3|TRBJ1-2
CAVGTGGDYGYTF
>TRBV5-8|TRBJ1-5
CASSLAGGGSNQPQHF
>TRBV5-4|TRBJ2-3
CASSFSPRTDTQYF
>TRBV19|TRBJ1-5
CASSPDRAFNQPQHF
>TRBV7-9|TRBJ2-2
CASSLGLNTGELFF
>TRBV19|TRBJ1-5
CATGQVLINQPQHF
>TRBV3-1/TRBV3-2|TRBJ1-1
CASSQAGGTGGTRAFF
>TRBV6-5|TRBJ1-5
CAGRTGDQPQHF
>TRBV28|TRBJ2-7
CASSLRVGEQYF
>TRBV18|TRBJ1-6
CASSPGPSRNSPLHF